Listed below are T cell receptor beta chains from one sample, sequenced in a study of identical twins. Each CDR3 protein is one row after TCRdb ran MiXCR on the 5' RACE reads. The table records about 810,000 distinct CDR3 sequences, 9% to 15% of them present only once. These same records also appear under a second study, on yellow fever vaccine responses in identical twins.

The sequencing sample was made of PBMCs. These receptors all stem from a young woman in good health. Each CDR3 is given with its conserved first and last residue. A D gene is named only where the DNA matches it firmly. Clone size is not always given. Where it is, it says once, few, many or a class for expanded clones.

TRBD1	TRBV2	few	TRBJ2-2	TGTGCCGATAGGGCGGGCAGGGGGACCGGGGAGCTGTTTTTT	CADRAGRGTGELFF
NA	TRBV7-2	NA	TRBJ1-4	TGTGCCAGCAGCTTCCAGCTGCGCGAAAAACTGTTTTTT	CASSFQLREKLFF
TRBD2	TRBV9	few	TRBJ2-1	TGTGCCAGCAGCGTAGATGGGGGGGGGAGCTCCTACAATGAGCAGTTCTTC	CASSVDGGGSSYNEQFF
NA	TRBV6-2/TRBV6-3	few	TRBJ2-7	TGTGCCAGCAGTTATAACCGGGGGTACGAGCAGTACTTC	CASSYNRGYEQYF
NA	TRBV29-1	NA	TRBJ2-7	TGCAGCGTTGAGACGAGATGGATAGGGAGCTCCTACGAGCAGTACTTC	CSVETRWIGSSYEQYF
TRBD2	TRBV25-1	NA	TRBJ2-3	TGTGCCAGCAGAAGAACTAGCGGGGGGCGGGATACGCAGTATTTT	CASRRTSGGRDTQYF
TRBD2	TRBV7-9	few	TRBJ2-1	TGTGCCAGCAGCTTAGAGTGGGAGGGCGAGTTCTTC	CASSLEWEGEFF
NA	TRBV20-1	few	TRBJ1-6	TGCAGTGCTAGGGACACCGCTGATTCACCCCTCCACTTT	CSARDTADSPLHF
NA	TRBV5-1	few	TRBJ2-5	TGCGCCAGCAGAAGGGGGTACCAAGAGACCCAGTACTTC	CASRRGYQETQYF
NA	TRBV12-3/TRBV12-4	NA	TRBJ2-7	TGTGCCAGCAGTTTCGGGAGTCTCTACGAGCAGTACTTC	CASSFGSLYEQYF
NA	TRBV5-1	NA	TRBJ2-5	TGCGCCAGCAGCTTGGGCGTTGGGGGGATAGAGACCCAGTACTTC	CASSLGVGGIETQYF
NA	TRBV4-1	many	TRBJ1-1	TGCGCCAGCAGCTCCCTGGGGGGACGGAACACTGAAGCTTTCTTT	CASSSLGGRNTEAFF
NA	TRBV29-1	few	TRBJ2-7	TGCAGCGCTAGGGACAACTCCTACGAGCAGTACTTC	CSARDNSYEQYF
TRBD1	TRBV4-1	NA	TRBJ2-3	TGCGCCAGCAGCCAGGACAGGGGGGGAGTGGATACGCAGTATTTT	CASSQDRGGVDTQYF
NA	TRBV15	NA	TRBJ1-1	TGTGCCACCAGCAGAGATGGGACACCGACGGACACTGAAGCTTTCTTT	CATSRDGTPTDTEAFF
NA	TRBV5-1	NA	TRBJ1-1	TGCGCCAGCAGCTTGGGGGACCGTACCTGGACTGAAGCTTTCTTT	CASSLGDRTWTEAFF
NA	TRBV12-3/TRBV12-4	many	TRBJ2-1	TGTGCCAGCAGGGAGGGGGGGGTAGCGGCAAAATCCTACAATGAGCAGTTCTTC	CASREGGVAAKSYNEQFF
NA	TRBV6-1	few	TRBJ2-7	TGTGCCAGCAGTGAAGGGTTCTGGGGCTCCCTTTACGAGCAGTACTTC	CASSEGFWGSLYEQYF
NA	TRBV7-9	few	TRBJ1-2	TGTGCCAGCAGCCCGTACTGGGACTTGTATGGCTACACCTTC	CASSPYWDLYGYTF
NA	TRBV5-1	many	TRBJ2-3	TGCGCCAGCACCTTCGGCAGGAGCACAGATACGCAGTATTTT	CASTFGRSTDTQYF
NA	TRBV29-1	few	TRBJ2-3	TGCAGCTGCCGGGACACTAGCACAGATACGCAGTATTTT	CSCRDTSTDTQYF
TRBD1	TRBV5-1	few	TRBJ1-1	TGCGCCAGCAGACTAGGGACAGATAGTCCCTACTTT	CASRLGTDSPYF
NA	TRBV7-8	NA	TRBJ2-2	TGTGCCAGCAGCTCCCGCGTTGGGAGCGCGGGCGGGGAGCTGTTTTTT	CASSSRVGSAGGELFF
NA	TRBV6-5	NA	TRBJ2-3	TGTGCCAGCAGTTACGGTTTTGGCCTAGATACGCAGTATTTT	CASSYGFGLDTQYF
TRBD2	TRBV12-3/TRBV12-4	few	TRBJ2-1	TGTGCCAGCAACCCAACTCGGGGGGGCTCCTACAATGAGCAGTTCTTC	CASNPTRGGSYNEQFF
NA	TRBV4-1	NA	TRBJ2-5	TGCGCCAGCAGCCAACCCGAACTAAACTCGAAAGAGACCCAGTACTTC	CASSQPELNSKETQYF
TRBD1	TRBV6-5	NA	TRBJ1-2	TGTGCCAGCAGTTACCAGACAGGGAGGGACGGCTACACCTTC	CASSYQTGRDGYTF
NA	TRBV20-1	many	TRBJ1-5	TGCAGTGCTAGACTGGCAGGGGCCCAGCCCCAGCATTTT	CSARLAGAQPQHF
NA	TRBV5-1	many	TRBJ1-1	TGCGCCAGCAGCTTGGTGAAAAGTGAAGCTTTCTTT	CASSLVKSEAFF
NA	TRBV5-6	NA	TRBJ2-6	TGTGCCAGCAGCTTGTGGGCGTCTGGGGCCAACGTCCTGACTTTC	CASSLWASGANVLTF
NA	TRBV9	NA	TRBJ2-1	TGTGCCAGCAGCGTGGACCATACAGGAGTCAATGAGCAGTTCTTC	CASSVDHTGVNEQFF
NA	TRBV9	NA	TRBJ2-1	TGTGCCAGCAGCGTAGGGCAGCCCAATGAGCAGTTCTTC	CASSVGQPNEQFF
TRBD2	TRBV24-1	few	TRBJ2-1	TGTGCCACCGGACCGGGAGGGCCGGTCTATGAGCAGTTCTTC	CATGPGGPVYEQFF
NA	TRBV28	NA	TRBJ2-5	TGTGCCAGCAGTTTAAGATCCCGAGCGTTGGAGACCCAGTACTTC	CASSLRSRALETQYF
NA	TRBV5-1	NA	TRBJ1-1	TGCGCCAGCAGCTCGAGGGGCGGGAGGAACACTGAAGCTTTCTTT	CASSSRGGRNTEAFF
NA	TRBV29-1	NA	TRBJ1-1	TGCAGCGTTGGACAGGAACGAAACACTGAAGCTTTCTTT	CSVGQERNTEAFF
TRBD2	TRBV10-3	NA	TRBJ2-1	TGTGCCATCAGTCTGGGACTAGCGGGATACAATGAGCAGTTCTTC	CAISLGLAGYNEQFF
NA	TRBV7-8	few	TRBJ1-5	TGTGCCAGCAGCCCAAGGACGGACAATCAGCCCCAGCATTTT	CASSPRTDNQPQHF
NA	TRBV4-1	few	TRBJ1-5	TGCGCCAGCAGCCAAAACATCAATAGCAATCAGCCCCAGCATTTT	CASSQNINSNQPQHF
TRBD1	TRBV15	few	TRBJ2-3	TGTGCCACCAGCCCACAGGGGGGTTATGTAGATACGCAGTATTTT	CATSPQGGYVDTQYF
TRBD1	TRBV20-1	many	TRBJ2-5	TGCAGTGCGAGGACAGGGAGCCCAGAGACCCAGTACTTC	CSARTGSPETQYF
NA	TRBV3-1	NA	TRBJ2-2	TGTGCCAGCAGCCAAGCCCCAGGGGATGGGGGCGGGGAGCTGTTTTTT	CASSQAPGDGGGELFF
NA	TRBV2	NA	TRBJ2-7	TGTGCCAGCAGGTGGGGGGAGCAGTACTTC	CASRWGEQYF
NA	TRBV4-1	few	TRBJ1-5	TGCGCCAGCAGCCAAGAGGGAGGGGGACCGGGCAATCAGCCCCAGCATTTT	CASSQEGGGPGNQPQHF
NA	TRBV5-1	NA	TRBJ2-3	TGCGCCAGCAGAGAGAGTCCTAGGCCCCCAGATACGCAGTATTTT	CASRESPRPPDTQYF
NA	TRBV24-1	few	TRBJ1-1	TGTGCCACCAGTGATTTGTGGCAGGGTAAAGTGGACACTGAAGCTTTCTTT	CATSDLWQGKVDTEAFF
TRBD2	TRBV28	few	TRBJ2-7	TGTGCCAGCAGCACCCGGAGGACTAGCTCCTACGAGCAGTACTTC	CASSTRRTSSYEQYF
NA	TRBV15	few	TRBJ1-3	TGTGCCACCAGCAGAGACCGGGCCAGGGGAAACACCATATATTTT	CATSRDRARGNTIYF
NA	TRBV7-2	many	TRBJ1-2	TGTGCCAGCAGCTTAGGGTCGGGCGTCTATGGCTACACCTTC	CASSLGSGVYGYTF
NA	TRBV6-5	few	TRBJ1-1	TGTGCCAGCACCAATGGGGTAGAAGCTTTCTTT	CASTNGVEAFF
TRBD1	TRBV6-6	many	TRBJ2-7	TGTGCCAGCAGCGACAGGGTCTCCTACGAGCAGTACTTC	CASSDRVSYEQYF
NA	TRBV7-2	NA	TRBJ2-1	TGTGCCAGCAGCTTAGTGGTCGGCATAACTAGGAATGAGCAGTTCTTC	CASSLVVGITRNEQFF
NA	TRBV11-2	few	TRBJ1-2	TGTGCCAGCAGCTTAATTAGGGACACTATCTATGGCTACACCTTC	CASSLIRDTIYGYTF
TRBD2	TRBV4-1	few	TRBJ2-1	TGCGCCAGCAGCCATGACGGGGGGATTCAGTTCTTC	CASSHDGGIQFF
NA	TRBV18	NA	TRBJ2-5	TGTGCCAGCTCACCACGGAACTCAGGACGCCGCGGAGAGACCCAGTACTTC	CASSPRNSGRRGETQYF
NA	TRBV5-1	few	TRBJ1-2	TGCGCCAGCAGCTTGGACATCGGATATAGCTACACCTTC	CASSLDIGYSYTF
TRBD1	TRBV5-1	many	TRBJ2-5	TGCGCCAGCACCGGGACAGGGGAAGTGGAGACCCAGTACTTC	CASTGTGEVETQYF